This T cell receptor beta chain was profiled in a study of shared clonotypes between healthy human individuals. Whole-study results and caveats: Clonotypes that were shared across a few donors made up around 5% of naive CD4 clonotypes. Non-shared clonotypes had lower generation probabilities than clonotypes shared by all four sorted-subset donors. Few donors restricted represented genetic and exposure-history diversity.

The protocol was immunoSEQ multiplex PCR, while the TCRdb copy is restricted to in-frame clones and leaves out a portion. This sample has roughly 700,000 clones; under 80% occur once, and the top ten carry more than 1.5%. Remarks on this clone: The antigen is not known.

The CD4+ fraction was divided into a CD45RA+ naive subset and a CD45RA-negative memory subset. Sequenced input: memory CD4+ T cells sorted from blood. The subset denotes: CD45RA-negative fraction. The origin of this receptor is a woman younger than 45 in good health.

For the CDR3, the DNA is TGCGCCAGCAGCCGAGAAGACAGGGTCTATGGCTACACCTTC. Translated, it gives CASSREDRVYGYTF. The J gene is TRBJ1-2, the V gene TRBV4-1, with 7 bases that match TRBD1. This CDR3 spans 14 amino acids. The ends lost 4 bases at V and 4 bases at J; junction bases unmatched: 6. The germline V gene encodes CDR1 MGHRA and CDR2 YSYEKL.